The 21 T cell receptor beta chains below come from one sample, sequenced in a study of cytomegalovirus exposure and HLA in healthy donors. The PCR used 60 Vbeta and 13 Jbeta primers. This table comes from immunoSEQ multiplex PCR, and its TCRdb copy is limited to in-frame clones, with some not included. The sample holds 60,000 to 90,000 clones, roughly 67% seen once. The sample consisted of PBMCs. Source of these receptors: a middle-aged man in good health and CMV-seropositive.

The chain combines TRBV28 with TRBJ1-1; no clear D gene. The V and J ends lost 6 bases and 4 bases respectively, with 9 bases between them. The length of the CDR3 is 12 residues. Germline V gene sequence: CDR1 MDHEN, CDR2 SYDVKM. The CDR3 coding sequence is TGTGCCAGCAGCCTCCGGGTCACTGAAGCTTTCTTT. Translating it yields CASSLRVTEAFF.

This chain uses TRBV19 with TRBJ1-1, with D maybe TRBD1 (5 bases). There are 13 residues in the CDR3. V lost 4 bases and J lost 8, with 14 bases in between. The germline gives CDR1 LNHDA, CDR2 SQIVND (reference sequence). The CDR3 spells CASSNLRGGEAFF. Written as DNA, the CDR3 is TGTGCCAGTAGTAATCTTAGGGGAGGGGAAGCTTTCTTT.

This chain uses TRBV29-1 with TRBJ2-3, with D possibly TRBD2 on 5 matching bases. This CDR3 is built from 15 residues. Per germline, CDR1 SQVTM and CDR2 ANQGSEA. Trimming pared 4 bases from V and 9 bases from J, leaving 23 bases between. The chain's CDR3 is CSVVLSDSSSGTQYF. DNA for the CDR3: TGCAGCGTTGTACTCTCGGACTCCTCTTCTGGCACGCAGTATTTT.

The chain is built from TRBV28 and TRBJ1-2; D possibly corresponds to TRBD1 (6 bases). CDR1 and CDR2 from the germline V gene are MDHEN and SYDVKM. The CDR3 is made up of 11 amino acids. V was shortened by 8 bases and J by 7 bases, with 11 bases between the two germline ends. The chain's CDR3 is CASLQGTGYTF. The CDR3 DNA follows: TGTGCCAGCTTGCAGGGGACTGGCTACACCTTC.

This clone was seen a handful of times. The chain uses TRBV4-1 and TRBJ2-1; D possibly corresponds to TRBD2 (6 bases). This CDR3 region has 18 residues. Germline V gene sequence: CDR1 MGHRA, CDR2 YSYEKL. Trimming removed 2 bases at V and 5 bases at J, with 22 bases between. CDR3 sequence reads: CASSQPTQTSRIDNEQFF. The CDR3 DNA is TGCGCCAGCAGCCAACCCACGCAGACTAGTCGAATCGACAATGAGCAGTTCTTC.

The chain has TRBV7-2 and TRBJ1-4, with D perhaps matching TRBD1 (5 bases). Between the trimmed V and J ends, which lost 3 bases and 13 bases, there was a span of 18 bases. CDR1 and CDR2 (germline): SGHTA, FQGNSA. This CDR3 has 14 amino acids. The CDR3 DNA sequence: TGTGCCAGCAGCTTCGGAGGGGTCACGGGAGGACTGTTTTTT. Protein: CASSFGGVTGGLFF.

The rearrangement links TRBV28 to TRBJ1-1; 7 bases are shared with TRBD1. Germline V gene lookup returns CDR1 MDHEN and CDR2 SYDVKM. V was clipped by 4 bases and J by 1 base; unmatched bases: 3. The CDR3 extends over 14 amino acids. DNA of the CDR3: TGTGCCAGCAGTTCGGGGACAGCGAACACTGAAGCTTTCTTT. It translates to CASSSGTANTEAFF.

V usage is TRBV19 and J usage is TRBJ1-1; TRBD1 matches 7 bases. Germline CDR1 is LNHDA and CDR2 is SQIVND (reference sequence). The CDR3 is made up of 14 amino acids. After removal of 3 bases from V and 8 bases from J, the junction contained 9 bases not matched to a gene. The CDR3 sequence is CASSIQGQAPEAFF. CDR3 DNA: TGTGCCAGTAGTATTCAAGGACAGGCCCCCGAAGCTTTCTTT.

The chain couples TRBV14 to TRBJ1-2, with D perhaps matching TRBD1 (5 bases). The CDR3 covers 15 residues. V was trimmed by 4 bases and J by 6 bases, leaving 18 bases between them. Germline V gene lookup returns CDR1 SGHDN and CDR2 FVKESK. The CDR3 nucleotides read TGTGCCAGCAGCCGCTGGGGAGGGGAGATAAATGGCTACACCTTC. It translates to CASSRWGGEINGYTF.

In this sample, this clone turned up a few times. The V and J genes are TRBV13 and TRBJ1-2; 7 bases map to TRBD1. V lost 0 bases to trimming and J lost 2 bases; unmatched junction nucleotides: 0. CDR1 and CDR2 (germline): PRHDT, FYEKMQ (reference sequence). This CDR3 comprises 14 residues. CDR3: CASSLGTGNYGYTF. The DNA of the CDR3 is TGTGCCAGCAGCTTAGGGACAGGGAACTATGGCTACACCTTC.

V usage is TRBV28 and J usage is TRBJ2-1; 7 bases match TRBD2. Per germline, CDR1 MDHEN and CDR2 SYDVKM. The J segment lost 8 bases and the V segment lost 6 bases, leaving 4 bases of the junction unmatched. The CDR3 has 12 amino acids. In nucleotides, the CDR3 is TGTGCCAGCAGGGGAGGGAGGTATGAGCAGTTCTTC. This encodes CASRGGRYEQFF. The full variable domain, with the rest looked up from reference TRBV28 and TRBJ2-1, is DVKVTQSSRYLVKRTGEKVFLECVQDMDHENMFWYRQDPGLGLRLIYFSYDVKMKEKGDIPEGYSVSREKKERFSLILESASTNQTSMYLCASRGGRYEQFFGPGTRLTVL.

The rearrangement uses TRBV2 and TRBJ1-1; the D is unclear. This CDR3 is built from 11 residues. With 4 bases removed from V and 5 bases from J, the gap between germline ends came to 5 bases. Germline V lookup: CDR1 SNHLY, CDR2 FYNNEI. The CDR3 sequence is CASSVRTEAFF. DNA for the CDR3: TGTGCCAGCAGTGTCCGGACTGAAGCTTTCTTT.

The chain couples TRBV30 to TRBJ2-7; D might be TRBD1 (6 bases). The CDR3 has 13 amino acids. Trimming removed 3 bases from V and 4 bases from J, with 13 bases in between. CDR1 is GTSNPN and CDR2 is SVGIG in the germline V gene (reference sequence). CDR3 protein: CAWSQKQGYEQYF. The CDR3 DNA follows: TGTGCCTGGAGCCAAAAACAGGGTTACGAGCAGTACTTC. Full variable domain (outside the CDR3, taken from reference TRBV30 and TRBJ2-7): SQTIHQWPATLVQPVGSPLSLECTVEGTSNPNLYWYRQAAGRGLQLLFYSVGIGQISSEVPQNLSASRPQDRQFILSSKKLLLSDSGFYLCAWSQKQGYEQYFGPGTRLTVT.

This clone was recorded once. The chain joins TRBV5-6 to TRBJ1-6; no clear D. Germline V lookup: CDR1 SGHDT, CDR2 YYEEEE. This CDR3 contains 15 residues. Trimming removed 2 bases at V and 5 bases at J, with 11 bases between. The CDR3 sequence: CASSFWASDNSPLHF. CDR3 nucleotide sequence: TGTGCCAGCAGCTTCTGGGCTTCCGATAATTCACCCCTCCACTTT.

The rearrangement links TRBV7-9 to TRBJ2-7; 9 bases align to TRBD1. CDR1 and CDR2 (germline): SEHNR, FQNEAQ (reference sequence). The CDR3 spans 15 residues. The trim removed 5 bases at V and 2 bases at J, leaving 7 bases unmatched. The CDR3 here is CASSPPNRGPYEQYF. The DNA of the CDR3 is TGTGCCAGCAGCCCCCCAAACAGGGGGCCCTACGAGCAGTACTTC.

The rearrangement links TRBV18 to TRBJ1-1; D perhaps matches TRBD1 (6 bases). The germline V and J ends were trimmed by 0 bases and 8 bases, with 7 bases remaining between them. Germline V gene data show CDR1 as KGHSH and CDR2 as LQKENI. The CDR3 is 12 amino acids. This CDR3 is CASSPPGTEAFF. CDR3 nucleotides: TGTGCCAGCTCACCACCGGGGACAGAAGCTTTCTTT. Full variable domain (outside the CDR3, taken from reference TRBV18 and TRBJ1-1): NAGVMQNPRHLVRRRGQEARLRCSPMKGHSHVYWYRQLPEEGLKFMVYLQKENIIDESGMPKERFSAEFPKEGPSILRIQQVVRGDSAAYFCASSPPGTEAFFGQGTRLTVV.

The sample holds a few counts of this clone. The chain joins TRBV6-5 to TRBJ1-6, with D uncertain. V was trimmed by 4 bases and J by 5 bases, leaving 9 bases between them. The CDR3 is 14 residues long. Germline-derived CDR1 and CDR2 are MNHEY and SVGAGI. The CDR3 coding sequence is TGTGCCAGCAGTTTTGAGAAAAATAATTCACCCCTCCACTTT. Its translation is CASSFEKNNSPLHF.

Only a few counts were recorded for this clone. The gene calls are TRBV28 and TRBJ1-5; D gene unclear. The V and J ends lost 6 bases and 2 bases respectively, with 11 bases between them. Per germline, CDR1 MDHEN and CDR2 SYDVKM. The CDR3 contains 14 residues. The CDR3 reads CASSRGLGNQPQHF. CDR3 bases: TGTGCCAGCAGCCGAGGGTTGGGCAATCAGCCCCAGCATTTT.

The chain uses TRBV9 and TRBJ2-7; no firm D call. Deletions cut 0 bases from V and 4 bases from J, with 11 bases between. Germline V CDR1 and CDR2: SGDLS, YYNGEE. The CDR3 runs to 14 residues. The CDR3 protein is CASSVGELGYEQYF. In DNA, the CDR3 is TGTGCCAGCAGCGTAGGCGAGCTCGGGTACGAGCAGTACTTC.

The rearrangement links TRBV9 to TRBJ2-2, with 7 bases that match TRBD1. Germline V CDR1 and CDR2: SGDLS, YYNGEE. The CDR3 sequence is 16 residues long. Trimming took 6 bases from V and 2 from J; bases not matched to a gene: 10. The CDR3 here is CASNSQGGINTGELFF. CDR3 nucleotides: TGTGCCAGCAACTCGCAAGGGGGCATCAACACCGGGGAGCTGTTTTTT.

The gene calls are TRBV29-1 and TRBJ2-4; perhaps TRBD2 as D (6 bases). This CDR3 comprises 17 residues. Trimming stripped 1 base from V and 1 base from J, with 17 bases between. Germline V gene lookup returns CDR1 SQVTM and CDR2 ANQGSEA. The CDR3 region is CSVEASVASGAKNIQYF. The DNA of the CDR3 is TGCAGCGTTGAAGCTAGCGTGGCCTCAGGGGCCAAAAACATTCAGTACTTC.